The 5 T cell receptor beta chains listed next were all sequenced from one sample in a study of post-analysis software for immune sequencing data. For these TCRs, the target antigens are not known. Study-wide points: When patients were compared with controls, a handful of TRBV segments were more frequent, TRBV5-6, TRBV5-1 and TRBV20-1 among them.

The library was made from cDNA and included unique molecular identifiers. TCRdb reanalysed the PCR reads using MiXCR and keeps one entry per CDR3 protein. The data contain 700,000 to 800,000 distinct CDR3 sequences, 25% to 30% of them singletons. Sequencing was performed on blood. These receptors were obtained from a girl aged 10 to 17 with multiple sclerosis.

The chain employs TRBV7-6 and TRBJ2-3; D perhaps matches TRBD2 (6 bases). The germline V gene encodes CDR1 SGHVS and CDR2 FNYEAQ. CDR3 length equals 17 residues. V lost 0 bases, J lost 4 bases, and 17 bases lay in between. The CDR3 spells CASSLATGGGSPDTQYF. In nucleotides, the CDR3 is TGTGCCAGCAGCTTAGCGACGGGTGGGGGGTCCCCAGATACGCAGTATTTT.

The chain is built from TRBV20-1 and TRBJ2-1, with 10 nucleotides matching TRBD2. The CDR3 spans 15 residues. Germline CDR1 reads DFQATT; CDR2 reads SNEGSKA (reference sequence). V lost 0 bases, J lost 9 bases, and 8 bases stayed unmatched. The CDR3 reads CSARDLPAGGGEQFF. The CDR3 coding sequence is TGCAGTGCTAGAGATCTTCCAGCGGGAGGGGGTGAGCAGTTCTTC.

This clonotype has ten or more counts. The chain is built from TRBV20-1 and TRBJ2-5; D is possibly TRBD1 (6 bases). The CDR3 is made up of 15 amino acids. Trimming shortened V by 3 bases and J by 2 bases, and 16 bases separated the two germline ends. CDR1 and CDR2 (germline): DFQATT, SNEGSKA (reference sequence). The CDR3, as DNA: TGCAGTGCTAGGGTAGGGGCAGGGGTACAAGAGACCCAGTACTTC. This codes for CSARVGAGVQETQYF.

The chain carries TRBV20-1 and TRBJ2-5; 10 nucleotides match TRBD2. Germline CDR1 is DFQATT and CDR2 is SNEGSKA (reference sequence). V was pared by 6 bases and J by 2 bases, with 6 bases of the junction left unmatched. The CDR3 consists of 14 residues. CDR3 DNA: TGCAGTGCGGAGGCTAGCGGGGGACAAGAGACCCAGTACTTC. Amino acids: CSAEASGGQETQYF.

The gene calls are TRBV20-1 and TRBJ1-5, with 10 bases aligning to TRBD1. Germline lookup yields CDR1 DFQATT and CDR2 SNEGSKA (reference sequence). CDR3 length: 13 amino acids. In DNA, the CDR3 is TGCGGGGGTGGGACAGGGGTGAGTCAGCCCCAGCATTTT. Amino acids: CGGGTGVSQPQHF.